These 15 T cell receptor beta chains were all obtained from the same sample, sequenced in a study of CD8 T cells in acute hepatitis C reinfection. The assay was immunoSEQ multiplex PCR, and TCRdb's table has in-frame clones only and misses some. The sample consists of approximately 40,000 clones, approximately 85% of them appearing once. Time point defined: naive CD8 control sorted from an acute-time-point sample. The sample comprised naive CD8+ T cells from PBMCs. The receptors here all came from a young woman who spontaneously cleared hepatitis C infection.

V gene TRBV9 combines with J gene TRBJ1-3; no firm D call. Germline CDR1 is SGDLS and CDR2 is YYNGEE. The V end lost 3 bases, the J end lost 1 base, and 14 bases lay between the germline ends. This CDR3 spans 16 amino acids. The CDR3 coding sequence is TGTGCCAGCAGCGACCATAAGATGGTGTCTGGAAACACCATATATTTT. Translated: CASSDHKMVSGNTIYF.

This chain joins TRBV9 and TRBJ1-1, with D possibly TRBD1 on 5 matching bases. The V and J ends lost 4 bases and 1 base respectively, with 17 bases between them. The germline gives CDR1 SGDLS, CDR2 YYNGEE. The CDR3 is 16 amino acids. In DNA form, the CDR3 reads TGTGCCAGCAGCCCCAAACACGTGGGGGAGAACACTGAAGCTTTCTTT. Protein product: CASSPKHVGENTEAFF.

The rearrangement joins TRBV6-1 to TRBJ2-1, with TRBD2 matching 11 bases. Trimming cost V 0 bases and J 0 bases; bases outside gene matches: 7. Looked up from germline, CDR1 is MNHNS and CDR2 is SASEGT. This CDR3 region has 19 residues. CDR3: CASSEARLAGGSSYNEQFF. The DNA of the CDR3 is TGTGCCAGCAGTGAAGCGAGGCTAGCGGGAGGAAGCTCCTACAATGAGCAGTTCTTC.

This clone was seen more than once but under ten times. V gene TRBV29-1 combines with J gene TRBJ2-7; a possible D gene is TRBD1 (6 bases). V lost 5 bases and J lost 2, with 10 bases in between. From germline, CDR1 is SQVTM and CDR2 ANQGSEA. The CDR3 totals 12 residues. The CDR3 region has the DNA TGCAGCGTTAGTGGGGACACCTACGAGCAGTACTTC. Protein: CSVSGDTYEQYF.

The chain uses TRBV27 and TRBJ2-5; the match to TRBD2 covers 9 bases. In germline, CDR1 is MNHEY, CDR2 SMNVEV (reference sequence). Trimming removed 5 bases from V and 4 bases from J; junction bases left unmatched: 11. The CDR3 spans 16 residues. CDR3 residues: CASSKFSGRIGETQYF. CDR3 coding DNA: TGTGCCAGCAGTAAGTTCAGCGGGAGGATTGGAGAGACCCAGTACTTC.

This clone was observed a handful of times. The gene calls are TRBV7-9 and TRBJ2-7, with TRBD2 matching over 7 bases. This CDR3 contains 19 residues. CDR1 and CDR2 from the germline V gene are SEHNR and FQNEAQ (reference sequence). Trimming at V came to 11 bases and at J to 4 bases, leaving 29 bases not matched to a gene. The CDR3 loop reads CAGSPGASGPSPPVYEQYF. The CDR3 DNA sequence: TGTGCCGGCTCACCCGGGGCTAGCGGCCCCAGTCCCCCAGTTTACGAGCAGTACTTC.

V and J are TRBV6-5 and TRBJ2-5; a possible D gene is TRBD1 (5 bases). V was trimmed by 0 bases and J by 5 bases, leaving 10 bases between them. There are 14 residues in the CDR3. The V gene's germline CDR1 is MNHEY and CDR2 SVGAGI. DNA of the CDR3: TGTGCCAGCAGTTACTCTCGTGGGGCGGAGACCCAGTACTTC. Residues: CASSYSRGAETQYF.

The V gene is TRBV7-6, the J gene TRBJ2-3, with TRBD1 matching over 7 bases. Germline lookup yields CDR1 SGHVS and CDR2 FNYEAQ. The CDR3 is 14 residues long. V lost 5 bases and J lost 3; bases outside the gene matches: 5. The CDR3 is CASSADRLTDTQYF. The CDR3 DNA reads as TGTGCCAGCAGCGCGGACAGGCTAACAGATACGCAGTATTTT. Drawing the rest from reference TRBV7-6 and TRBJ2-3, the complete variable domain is GAGVSQSPRYKVTKRGQDVALRCDPISGHVSLYWYRQALGQGPEFLTYFNYEAQQDKSGLPNDRFSAERPEGSISTLTIQRTEQRDSAMYRCASSADRLTDTQYFGPGTRLTVL.

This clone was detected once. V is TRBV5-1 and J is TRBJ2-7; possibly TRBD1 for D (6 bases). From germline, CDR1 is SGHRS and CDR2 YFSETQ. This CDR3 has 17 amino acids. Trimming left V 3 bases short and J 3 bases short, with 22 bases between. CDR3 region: CASSWELTGRKFYEQYF. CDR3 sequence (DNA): TGCGCCAGCAGCTGGGAACTGACAGGCCGGAAATTCTACGAGCAGTACTTC.

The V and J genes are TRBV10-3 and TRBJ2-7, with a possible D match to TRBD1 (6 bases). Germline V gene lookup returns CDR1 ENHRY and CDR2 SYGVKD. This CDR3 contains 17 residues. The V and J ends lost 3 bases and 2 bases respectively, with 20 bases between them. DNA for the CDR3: TGTGCCATCAGTGACTTACAAACCAGGGGAAAAACCTACGAGCAGTACTTC. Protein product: CAISDLQTRGKTYEQYF.

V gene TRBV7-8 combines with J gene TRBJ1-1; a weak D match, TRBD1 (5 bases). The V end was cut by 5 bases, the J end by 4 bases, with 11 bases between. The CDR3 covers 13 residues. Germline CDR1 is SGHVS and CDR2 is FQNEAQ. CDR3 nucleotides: TGTGCCAGCAGCCAAATTGGGGGCACTGAAGCTTTCTTT. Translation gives CASSQIGGTEAFF.

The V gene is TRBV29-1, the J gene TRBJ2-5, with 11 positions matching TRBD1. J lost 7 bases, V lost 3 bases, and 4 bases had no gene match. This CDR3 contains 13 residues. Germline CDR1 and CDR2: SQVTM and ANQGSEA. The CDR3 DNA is TGCAGCGTTGACGGACAGGGGGCAGGGACCCAGTACTTC. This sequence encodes CSVDGQGAGTQYF.

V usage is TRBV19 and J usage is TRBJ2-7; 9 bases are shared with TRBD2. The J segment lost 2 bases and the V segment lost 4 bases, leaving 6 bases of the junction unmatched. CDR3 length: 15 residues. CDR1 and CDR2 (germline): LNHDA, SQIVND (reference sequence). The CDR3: CASSTGGGRAYEQYF. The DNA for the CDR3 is TGTGCCAGTAGTACGGGGGGCGGGAGGGCCTACGAGCAGTACTTC.

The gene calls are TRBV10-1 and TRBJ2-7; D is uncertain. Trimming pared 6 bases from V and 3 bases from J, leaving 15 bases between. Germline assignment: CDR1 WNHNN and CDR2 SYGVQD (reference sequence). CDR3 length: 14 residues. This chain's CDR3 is CASSKDGFDYEQYF. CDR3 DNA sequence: TGCGCCAGCAGCAAGGACGGTTTTGACTACGAGCAGTACTTC.

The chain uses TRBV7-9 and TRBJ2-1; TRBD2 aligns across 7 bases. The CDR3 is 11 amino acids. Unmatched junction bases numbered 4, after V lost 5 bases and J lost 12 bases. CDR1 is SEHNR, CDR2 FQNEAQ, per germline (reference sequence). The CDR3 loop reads CASSLGLVQFF. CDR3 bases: TGTGCCAGCAGCCTAGGACTAGTGCAGTTCTTC.